This is a list of T cell receptor beta chains from one sample in a study of cytomegalovirus exposure and HLA in healthy donors. Sequenced by immunoSEQ multiplex PCR; TCRdb stores in-frame clones only, minus some. This sample has roughly 150,000 clones, with 76% found just once. The source material was PBMCs. The receptors come from a woman in her forties in good health and CMV-seronegative. The CDR3 runs from the conserved cysteine through the conserved F or W. The order of the fields is V gene, clone size, J gene, D gene, CDR3 DNA, CDR3 protein. D genes are given only for firm matches. Only some rows state a clone size, as once, few, many or a class for expanded clones.

V: TRBV11-3; size: -; J: TRBJ1-1; D: -; DNA: TGTGCCAGCAGCTTTGACGGGCAGGGGAACACTGAAGCTTTCTTT; CDR3: CASSFDGQGNTEAFF
V: TRBV4-1; size: -; J: TRBJ1-2; D: -; DNA: TGCGCCAGCAGCCAAGAGGGGGCTCATAGGTATGGCTACACCTTC; CDR3: CASSQEGAHRYGYTF
V: TRBV28; size: -; J: TRBJ2-1; D: TRBD2; DNA: TGTGCCAGCAGTGGGGGTAGCGGGGGGGTGAATGAGCAGTTCTTC; CDR3: CASSGGSGGVNEQFF
V: TRBV30; size: -; J: TRBJ2-5; D: TRBD2; DNA: TGTGCCTTTGCGGGACTACATCAAGAGACCCAGTACTTC; CDR3: CAFAGLHQETQYF
V: TRBV5-1; size: -; J: TRBJ1-3; D: TRBD1; DNA: TGCGCCAGCGCCCGACAGGGGGGACTAAACTCTGGAAACACCATATATTTT; CDR3: CASARQGGLNSGNTIYF
V: TRBV5-8; size: few; J: TRBJ2-5; D: -; DNA: TGTGCCAGCTCTCCTGGCCGGACAGCCTCTCAAGAGACCCAGTACTTC; CDR3: CASSPGRTASQETQYF
V: TRBV28; size: -; J: TRBJ2-1; D: -; DNA: TGTGCCAGCAGTTTGTTAACTCCCTACAATGAGCAGTTCTTC; CDR3: CASSLLTPYNEQFF
V: TRBV5-6; size: few; J: TRBJ2-5; D: -; DNA: TGTGCCAGCAGCTTGAATGGGGGGGGCGGGGAGACCCAGTACTTC; CDR3: CASSLNGGGGETQYF
V: TRBV18; size: -; J: TRBJ1-1; D: TRBD1; DNA: TGTGCCAGCTCACCACCGTTGACCAGGGGGCGCACTGAAGCTTTCTTT; CDR3: CASSPPLTRGRTEAFF
V: TRBV19; size: -; J: TRBJ1-2; D: -; DNA: TGTGCCAGTAGTATACCCACAGGGATAAACTATGGCTACACCTTC; CDR3: CASSIPTGINYGYTF
V: TRBV11-2; size: -; J: TRBJ1-1; D: -; DNA: TGTGCCAGCAGACTGAAATTGAACACTGAAGCTTTCTTT; CDR3: CASRLKLNTEAFF
V: TRBV5-1; size: few; J: TRBJ2-7; D: -; DNA: TGCGCCAGCAGCTTGGCCCGGACACGCACCTACGAGCAGTACTTC; CDR3: CASSLARTRTYEQYF
V: TRBV5-1; size: few; J: TRBJ1-5; D: TRBD1; DNA: TGTGCCAGCAGCTTGGCAGGGGGCGGTCAGCCCCAGCATTTT; CDR3: CASSLAGGGQPQHF
V: TRBV30; size: -; J: TRBJ2-1; D: -; DNA: TGTGCCTGGAGTGTACCGGACTACTACAATGAGCAGTTCTTC; CDR3: CAWSVPDYYNEQFF
V: TRBV5-8; size: -; J: TRBJ1-6; D: -; DNA: TGTGCCAGCACCAATTCCGGGACAACATCACCCCTCCACTTT; CDR3: CASTNSGTTSPLHF
V: TRBV6-1; size: -; J: TRBJ1-3; D: -; DNA: TGTGCCAGCAGTGAACACGTCGCGAGCTCTGGAAACACCATATATTTT; CDR3: CASSEHVASSGNTIYF
V: TRBV27; size: few; J: TRBJ2-7; D: TRBD1; DNA: TGTGCCAGCAGTCGTCACAGGGGCGAGCAGTACTTC; CDR3: CASSRHRGEQYF
V: TRBV5-1; size: -; J: TRBJ2-3; D: -; DNA: TGCGCCAGCAGCCTGGGTTCTGATACGCAGTATTTT; CDR3: CASSLGSDTQYF
V: TRBV9; size: -; J: TRBJ1-2; D: TRBD1; DNA: TGTGCCAGCAGCGTAGATGGGACAGGGCGAACTAACTATGGCTACACCTTC; CDR3: CASSVDGTGRTNYGYTF
V: TRBV5-1; size: -; J: TRBJ2-5; D: TRBD1; DNA: TGCGCCAGCAGCCGGGGACAGGGGTATGAGACCCAGTACTTC; CDR3: CASSRGQGYETQYF
V: TRBV6-7; size: -; J: TRBJ2-6; D: -; DNA: TGTGCCAGCACCGAGAGACAGGTCTCTGGGGCCAACGTCCTGACTTTC; CDR3: CASTERQVSGANVLTF
V: TRBV7-8; size: once; J: TRBJ2-7; D: -; DNA: TGTGCCAGCAGCTTAGGGAGGGGCCTCTCCTACGAGCAGTACTTC; CDR3: CASSLGRGLSYEQYF
V: TRBV19; size: few; J: TRBJ2-1; D: TRBD2; DNA: TGTGCCAGTACCCCTACGGTGCGGGGAGGGCCTGTCAATGAGCAGTTCTTC; CDR3: CASTPTVRGGPVNEQFF
V: TRBV11-2; size: -; J: TRBJ2-7; D: -; DNA: TGTGCCAGCAGCGACGAAGCCCAGGTTCGGCAGTACTTC; CDR3: CASSDEAQVRQYF
V: TRBV13; size: -; J: TRBJ2-1; D: TRBD2; DNA: TGTGCCAGCAGGGCCGGGACTAGCGCCTACAATGAGCAGTTCTTC; CDR3: CASRAGTSAYNEQFF
V: TRBV28; size: -; J: TRBJ1-6; D: -; DNA: TGTGCCAGCAGGTACCTGACAAGAAATTCACCCCTCCACTTT; CDR3: CASRYLTRNSPLHF
V: TRBV7-8; size: many; J: TRBJ2-5; D: TRBD2; DNA: TGTGCCAGCAGCTCAACTAGCGGGGGGGCCCTGGAGACCCAGTACTTC; CDR3: CASSSTSGGALETQYF
V: TRBV9; size: -; J: TRBJ2-5; D: -; DNA: TGTGCCAGCAGCCCTGGACAGAGACAAGAGACCCAGTACTTC; CDR3: CASSPGQRQETQYF
V: TRBV7-9; size: -; J: TRBJ1-2; D: TRBD1; DNA: TGTGCCAGCAGCTTAGACGGGACAGACCTCTATGGCTACACCTTC; CDR3: CASSLDGTDLYGYTF
V: TRBV28; size: -; J: TRBJ2-7; D: -; DNA: TGTGCCAGCAGTTCCGGGACTGTCTACGAGCAGTACTTC; CDR3: CASSSGTVYEQYF
V: TRBV6-4; size: few; J: TRBJ1-1; D: -; DNA: TGTGCCAGCAGTGACTCGGAGGCTTTCTTT; CDR3: CASSDSEAFF
V: TRBV5-1; size: once; J: TRBJ1-1; D: -; DNA: TGCGCCAGCAGCTTGGCCGGGGGAGGCACTGAAGCTTTCTTT; CDR3: CASSLAGGGTEAFF
V: TRBV5-4; size: -; J: TRBJ1-2; D: -; DNA: TGTGCCAGCAGCTTTGACAGCAACTATGGCTACACCTTC; CDR3: CASSFDSNYGYTF
V: TRBV4-1; size: -; J: TRBJ1-1; D: -; DNA: TGCGCCAGCAGCCCCAATTACAGAAGAGCTTTCTTT; CDR3: CASSPNYRRAFF
V: TRBV11-3; size: -; J: TRBJ1-1; D: -; DNA: TGTGCCAGCAGCACACGCGGTACTGAAGCTTTCTTT; CDR3: CASSTRGTEAFF
V: TRBV5-1; size: -; J: TRBJ2-1; D: TRBD2; DNA: TGCGCCAGCAGCTTTAGCGGGGGGGCCATTGCAAGCAATGAGCAGTTCTTC; CDR3: CASSFSGGAIASNEQFF
V: TRBV5-1; size: once; J: TRBJ2-7; D: -; DNA: TGCGCCAGCAGCTTCGAGGGTCCCTACTACGAGCAGTACTTC; CDR3: CASSFEGPYYEQYF
V: TRBV27; size: few; J: TRBJ1-1; D: TRBD1; DNA: TGTGCCAGCAGTTTCTTAGTTGGGCAGGGGGCAATGAACACTGAAGCTTTCTTT; CDR3: CASSFLVGQGAMNTEAFF
V: TRBV30; size: -; J: TRBJ1-2; D: TRBD1; DNA: TGTGCCTGGAGCCGTGGGACAGATGGCTACACCTTC; CDR3: CAWSRGTDGYTF
V: TRBV6-6; size: -; J: TRBJ2-7; D: TRBD1; DNA: TGTGCCAGCAGCTCCCGCAGGGGGCCCTACGAGCAGTACTTC; CDR3: CASSSRRGPYEQYF
V: TRBV4-2; size: -; J: TRBJ2-1; D: TRBD2; DNA: TGTGCCAGCAGCCAGGAAAGAGGGGACTATCGCTGGAATGAGCAGTTCTTC; CDR3: CASSQERGDYRWNEQFF
V: TRBV7-2; size: -; J: TRBJ1-5; D: -; DNA: TGTGCCAGCAGCTCCGACAGGAATCAGCCCCAGCATTTT; CDR3: CASSSDRNQPQHF
V: TRBV10-3; size: few; J: TRBJ1-1; D: TRBD1; DNA: TGTGCCATCAGCGGGACAGGGACGAACACTGAAGCTTTCTTT; CDR3: CAISGTGTNTEAFF
V: TRBV18; size: -; J: TRBJ2-6; D: -; DNA: TGTGCCAGCTCACCACCTCTATCTGGGGCCAACGTCCTGACTTTC; CDR3: CASSPPLSGANVLTF
V: TRBV5-4; size: -; J: TRBJ2-1; D: -; DNA: TGTGCCAGTAACAGGGCAGGTAATTACAATGAGCAGTTCTTC; CDR3: CASNRAGNYNEQFF
V: TRBV5-1; size: -; J: TRBJ1-1; D: -; DNA: TGCGCCAGCAGCTCCACCGGGACAACTGAAGCTTTCTTT; CDR3: CASSSTGTTEAFF
V: TRBV7-8; size: -; J: TRBJ2-2; D: -; DNA: TGTGCCAGCAGCTTTCAAGCCGTTTCTTCGGGCGGGGAGCTGTTTTTT; CDR3: CASSFQAVSSGGELFF
V: TRBV19; size: -; J: TRBJ1-5; D: -; DNA: TGTGCCAGTAGTCAGGGAGGTCAGCCCCAGCATTTT; CDR3: CASSQGGQPQHF